This T cell receptor beta chain appears in the sequencing data of a study of tumor and adjacent non-tumor tissue in lung cancer (dated by TCRdb to between 2017 and 2018). Regarding the complete study: Of the cohort, roughly 12 patients had adenocarcinoma, 2 had squamous cell carcinoma and 1 had small cell lung cancer. The study compared bulk TCRbeta repertoires between lung tumor tissue and matched distant non-tumor lung tissue from 15 lung cancer patients. The roughly 15 patients were aged roughly 30 to 76 years, included roughly ten men and 5 women, and had TNM stage I to III disease. Sequencing generated a total of roughly 130 million productive TCRbeta reads, averaging roughly 4.4 million reads per sample. Over 25 paired specimens, one tumor and one normal lung sample per patient, were profiled by TCRbeta CDR3 sequencing.

Study-level results and caveats: In normal lung, the top 100 clones accounted for a significantly larger cumulative share of the repertoire than in tumor tissue. Tumor tissue showed significantly greater TCR diversity (inverse Simpson) than normal lung tissue (about 410 vs 180, P = 0.0075, Mann-Whitney U test). Because peripheral blood was not sequenced, blood TCRbeta repertoires in the lung cancer patients of the study were not examined. The sequencing platform is not named in the methods, and unique molecular identifiers are not mentioned. TCR diversity was significantly higher in younger patients, and higher tumor TCR diversity was associated with shorter overall and disease-free survival. The cohort had only about 16 patients, and the authors noted that larger samples and more detailed clinical data are needed.

The library was built by means of multiplex PCR. Sequencing used an Illumina HiSeq 2500. TCRbeta libraries were constructed through three rounds of nested PCR with primers (Table S4) according to protocols adapted from ARM-PCR. PCR products of 200-500 bp were gel-excised and purified with the QIAquick gel extraction kit before sequencing. For the original study's pipeline: Trimmomatic was used to clean the reads, FLASH was used to merge the reads into complete CDR3 sequences, and MiTCR was used to assign the reads to V(D)J germline segments. Clonal diversity was calculated as the inverse Simpson's index using VDJtools. In-frame sequences lacking a premature stop codon were counted as productive reads. The raw public reads went through TCRdb reprocessing: fastp at Q25, MiXCR clone calling, in-frame beta chains kept. When rows share a CDR3 protein, they turn into one entry using the most common DNA and genes. These V and J calls rely on TCRdb rather than the paper's analysis. Within this sample are some 78,000 distinct CDR3 sequences, with around 85% of them counted one time only. The ten largest clones represent 10% to 15% of the sample.

Points on this clonotype: Its antigen is still unknown. As the CDR3 is not closed by the conserved phenylalanine or tryptophan, this likely results from a read error.

RNA was extracted from bulk unsorted tissue and checked for quality with a NanoDrop ND-1000 and an Agilent 2100. The donors were newly diagnosed lung cancer patients admitted for thoracic surgery in China from August to November 2014 who had not received prior chemotherapy. Anyone who had undergone radiotherapy or chemotherapy before, or who had another cancer at the same time, was left out of the study. Surgical tissue pieces of roughly 1-2.2 cm3 were preserved in RNAlater solution and were kept at -80 degrees C until use. The clonotype comes from a woman in her forties or fifties with non-small cell lung cancer. Sequenced material: lung tumor tissue.

The DNA reads TGCAGCATCGATGACATCAACTATGGCTACACCATC. Its protein is CSIDDINYGYTI. The chain is made from TRBV29-1 and TRBJ1-2, with the identity of the D gene unclear. Ends included, the CDR3 has 12 residues. Of the read, only the CDR3 DNA is kept; its 36 bases are in frame from base 1. Trimming costs V 8 bases and J 2 bases, and their ends lie 12 bases apart. The germline V gene encodes CDR1 SQVTM and CDR2 ANQGSEA.